This entry concerns a single T cell receptor beta chain. This entry comes from a study of blood T cell repertoires in COVID-19. At the level of the study: PBMCs, B-cell-depleted T cells, or T cells provided the cDNA or gDNA that made up the material.

Authors' methods: Estimation of nucleated cell counts was performed using reference gene primer amplification. Assay: immunoSEQ multiplex PCR; the TCRdb copy retains only in-frame clones and omits some. V and J calls and clone size follow that table, whereas D and trimming were derived from the DNA. The sample yields 30,000 to 45,000 clones, 90% seen once. Per the germline V gene, CDR1 is SGHNT and CDR2 is YYREEE (reference sequence). This CDR3 is 14 amino acids long. Trimming stripped 4 bases from V and 2 bases from J, with 10 bases between. The source material was peripheral blood. The TCR sequence derives from a human donor in a cohort sampled during active COVID-19. The rearrangement links TRBV5-4 to TRBJ2-1, with D perhaps TRBD1 (5 bases). In DNA form, the CDR3 reads TGTGCCAGCAGCCCAGAGACAGCCTACAATGAGCAGTTCTTC. Residues: CASSPETAYNEQFF. Combining the CDR3 with reference TRBV5-4 and TRBJ2-1 gives the whole variable domain ETGVTQSPTHLIKTRGQQVTLRCSSQSGHNTVSWYQQALGQGPQFIFQYYREEENGRGNFPPRFSGLQFPNYSSELNVNALELDDSALYLCASSPETAYNEQFFGPGTRLTVL.